The 27 T cell receptor beta chains presented below share a single source sample, sequenced in a study of a mutant IDH1 vaccine in newly diagnosed glioma. Sequenced by immunoSEQ multiplex PCR; TCRdb stores in-frame clones only, minus some. Here the sample spans 40,000 to 50,000 clones, 70% to 90% being singletons. These receptors lack a known antigen. Time point specified: week 5, during vaccination. Every single dose of the vaccine, 300 ug of mutant IDH1 20-mer peptide, came with topical imiquimod. The source was PBMCs, collected from a glioma patient whose treatment included an IDH1 peptide vaccine. The receptors originated from a man in his forties with glioma.

This clone is a singleton in its sample. This chain connects TRBV4-2 to TRBJ2-3, with D hard to call. Per the germline V gene, CDR1 is LGHNA and CDR2 is YNFKEQ. V was clipped by 1 base and J by 5 bases, with 10 bases between them. There are 14 residues in the CDR3. DNA of the CDR3: TGTGCCAGCAGCCAAGGGGTCCGCCAAGATACGCAGTATTTT. Translation gives CASSQGVRQDTQYF.

The chain couples TRBV27 to TRBJ2-2, with D possibly TRBD2 on 6 matching bases. This CDR3 has 13 amino acids. V was trimmed by 6 bases and J by 4 bases, leaving 9 bases between them. Germline lookup yields CDR1 MNHEY and CDR2 SMNVEV (reference sequence). CDR3 sequence: CASSRRGTGELFF. CDR3 sequence (DNA): TGTGCCAGCAGCCGGCGGGGCACCGGGGAGCTGTTTTTT.

The V call is TRBV19, the J call TRBJ2-7; 12 bases line up with TRBD2. CDR3 length: 15 residues. Per germline, CDR1 LNHDA and CDR2 SQIVND (reference sequence). V lost 10 bases and J lost 4; bases outside the gene matches: 11. This CDR3 reads CATSPGTSGQYEQYF. The CDR3 region has the DNA TGTGCCACCTCCCCCGGGACTAGCGGGCAATACGAGCAGTACTTC.

The rearrangement links TRBV21-1 to TRBJ1-5. TRBV21-1 has pseudogene status. This CDR3 spans 11 amino acids. The CDR3 reads CASLSNQPQHF. DNA of the CDR3: TGTGCCAGCCTTAGCAATCAGCCCCAGCATTTT.

Comments on this clone: Other DNA sequences in the same sample also yield this CDR3. In DNA, the CDR3 is TGTGCCAGCAGTCCTAGATTTAACTATGGCTACACCTTC. Translated, it gives CASSPRFNYGYTF. This rearrangement joins TRBV28 to TRBJ1-2; D is ambiguous. CDR1 and CDR2 from the germline V gene are MDHEN and SYDVKM. Trimming left V 5 bases short and J 1 base short, with 8 bases between. This CDR3 contains 13 residues.

Notes on this clone: Other DNA sequences in the same sample also yield this CDR3. This rearrangement joins TRBV27 to TRBJ2-7; a weak D match, TRBD1 (6 bases). The V gene's germline CDR1 is MNHEY and CDR2 SMNVEV (reference sequence). Trimming removed 6 bases at V and 1 base at J, with 10 bases between. There are 13 residues in the CDR3. This chain's CDR3 is CASSLGQSYEQYF. The CDR3 nucleotides read TGTGCCAGCAGCCTCGGACAGTCCTACGAGCAGTACTTC.

This chain links TRBV21-1 with TRBJ2-3; the listed D gene, TRBD2, was not tested against the DNA. TRBV21-1 is tagged as a pseudogene. The CDR3 runs 13 residues. The CDR3 region is CASNKDSRNTQYF. CDR3 nucleotides: TGTGCCAGCAACAAGGACTCCCGGAATACGCAGTATTTT.

The V call is TRBV29-1, the J call TRBJ2-3; no clear D. Germline V gene data show CDR1 as SQVTM and CDR2 as ANQGSEA. The CDR3 covers 13 residues. The V end was cut by 4 bases, the J end by 5 bases, with 13 bases between. The CDR3 nucleotides are TGCAGCGTTGCAGTCGGGCGAGGAGATACGCAGTATTTT. This encodes CSVAVGRGDTQYF.

V is TRBV5-1 and J is TRBJ2-7; 13 bases align to TRBD2. The CDR3 length is 15 residues. CDR1 is SGHRS and CDR2 is YFSETQ in the germline V gene. Trimming took 4 bases from V and 3 from J; bases not matched to a gene: 4. The CDR3 DNA is TGCGCCAGCAGCATCGGACTAGCGGGAGACTACGAGCAGTACTTC. As protein: CASSIGLAGDYEQYF.

The chain couples TRBV19 to TRBJ2-1; TRBD2 matches at 13 bases. Germline lookup yields CDR1 LNHDA and CDR2 SQIVND (reference sequence). The CDR3 consists of 14 residues. After removal of 7 bases from V and 9 bases from J, the junction contained 6 bases not matched to a gene. CDR3: CASMGLAGFGEQFF. Written as DNA, the CDR3 is TGTGCCAGTATGGGACTAGCGGGATTTGGTGAGCAGTTCTTC.

As to this clone: Other DNA sequences in the sample encode the same CDR3. The rearrangement uses TRBV25-1 and TRBJ1-2; D call uncertain. In germline, CDR1 is MGHDK, CDR2 SYGVNS. V gave up 8 bases and J gave up 8 bases, with 18 bases separating them. This CDR3 spans 13 amino acids. CDR3 DNA sequence: TGTGCCAGCGGCGAGCCAGGTTATGGGGGCTACACCTTC. This sequence encodes CASGEPGYGGYTF.

V usage is TRBV5-1 and J usage is TRBJ1-1, with 7 bases matching TRBD1. V lost 4 bases, J lost 8 bases, and 11 bases stayed unmatched. The CDR3 covers 14 residues. In germline, CDR1 is SGHRS, CDR2 YFSETQ. The CDR3 DNA follows: TGCGCCAGCAGCCCACAGGACAGGAAAGGAGAAGCTTTCTTT. This gives the protein CASSPQDRKGEAFF.

V is TRBV9 and J is TRBJ1-4; 7 bases fit TRBD1. This CDR3 has 15 residues. Losses at the gene ends were 3 bases for V and 2 bases for J; bases not matched to a gene: 4. CDR1 and CDR2 from the germline V gene are SGDLS and YYNGEE. CDR3 in amino acids: CASSGTGDTNEKLFF. As DNA, the CDR3 is TGTGCCAGCAGCGGGACAGGTGATACTAATGAAAAACTGTTTTTT.

The chain recombines TRBV10-3 with TRBJ2-7, with 10 bases aligning to TRBD2. This CDR3 has 14 residues. With V trimmed by 6 bases and J by 6 bases, 8 bases remained unmatched. Germline V gene lookup returns CDR1 ENHRY and CDR2 SYGVKD. CDR3 coding DNA: TGTGCCATCAGGGGACTAGCGTTCGATTCCGAGCAGTACTTC. This codes for CAIRGLAFDSEQYF.

The rearrangement joins TRBV28 to TRBJ2-2; D gene uncertain. Trimming took 1 base from V and 3 from J, leaving 3 bases between them. Germline V gives CDR1 MDHEN, CDR2 SYDVKM. The CDR3 has 13 amino acids. The DNA for the CDR3 is TGTGCCAGCAGTTTATCGTACACCGGGGAGCTGTTTTTT. Translation: CASSLSYTGELFF. Complete variable domain (other parts from reference TRBV28 and TRBJ2-2): DVKVTQSSRYLVKRTGEKVFLECVQDMDHENMFWYRQDPGLGLRLIYFSYDVKMKEKGDIPEGYSVSREKKERFSLILESASTNQTSMYLCASSLSYTGELFFGEGSRLTVL.

The chain carries TRBV5-4 and TRBJ2-5; 8 positions match TRBD1. This CDR3 region has 15 residues. V was pared by 2 bases and J by 2 bases, with 5 bases of the junction left unmatched. Germline assignment: CDR1 SGHNT and CDR2 YYREEE (reference sequence). CDR3 nucleotide sequence: TGTGCCAGCAGCTTAGGCAGGGGGCTTCAAGAGACCCAGTACTTC. Its protein product is CASSLGRGLQETQYF.

This sequence joins TRBV6-4 and TRBJ2-3, with 8 bases aligning to TRBD1. Germline CDR1 reads MRHNA; CDR2 reads SNTAGT. This CDR3 is built from 17 residues. The V and J ends lost 4 bases and 0 bases, in that order; junction bases with no gene match: 9. Here the CDR3 DNA reads TGTGCCAGCAGTGCGATTGGGACAGGCCTTAGCACAGATACGCAGTATTTT. This gives the protein CASSAIGTGLSTDTQYF.

As DNA, the CDR3 is TGCAGCGTTCTGGGACTAGCGGGGGGAGGTGGAGAGACCCAGTACTTC. Protein product: CSVLGLAGGGGETQYF. V usage is TRBV29-1 and J usage is TRBJ2-5; 15 nucleotides agree with TRBD2. The V segment lost 5 bases and the J segment 4 bases; nucleotides outside the gene matches: 8. CDR3 length equals 16 residues. Germline-derived CDR1 and CDR2 are SQVTM and ANQGSEA.

The rearrangement uses TRBV6-5 and TRBJ2-2; no firm D call. The CDR3 is 15 residues long. V gave up 2 bases and J gave up 4 bases, with 11 bases separating them. The germline V gene has CDR1 MNHEY and CDR2 SVGAGI. Here the CDR3 reads CASSYRPRSTGELFF. CDR3 nucleotide sequence: TGTGCCAGCAGTTACAGGCCTCGGAGCACCGGGGAGCTGTTTTTT.

This sequence joins TRBV19 and TRBJ1-2; the D gene is possibly TRBD1 (5 bases). Trimming stripped 5 bases from V and 2 bases from J, with 18 bases between. Germline lookup yields CDR1 LNHDA and CDR2 SQIVND (reference sequence). This CDR3 is built from 16 residues. CDR3 coding DNA: TGTGCCAGTAGTTATAGCCATTCCGGGGCCAACTATGGCTACACCTTC. Its translation: CASSYSHSGANYGYTF.

The J gene is TRBJ1-2, the V gene TRBV18; D ambiguous. Per the germline V gene, CDR1 is KGHSH and CDR2 is LQKENI. V was cut by 2 bases and J by 5 bases, with 9 bases left in between. The CDR3 is made up of 13 amino acids. CDR3 nucleotides: TGTGCCAGCTCACCAGTGCAGGAGTATGGCTACACCTTC. This translates into CASSPVQEYGYTF. The variable domain in full, completed from reference TRBV18 and TRBJ1-2, reads NAGVMQNPRHLVRRRGQEARLRCSPMKGHSHVYWYRQLPEEGLKFMVYLQKENIIDESGMPKERFSAEFPKEGPSILRIQQVVRGDSAAYFCASSPVQEYGYTFGSGTRLTVV.

The chain links TRBV7-9 to TRBJ1-5; D is perhaps TRBD1 (6 bases). The germline V gene has CDR1 SEHNR and CDR2 FQNEAQ (reference sequence). The CDR3 sequence is 17 residues long. Trimming shortened V by 1 base and J by 2 bases, and 15 bases separated the two germline ends. CDR3 coding DNA: TGTGCCAGCAGCTTAGGGGCCGGTAGGGGGGGCAATCAGCCCCAGCATTTT. It yields the protein CASSLGAGRGGNQPQHF.

The rearrangement links TRBV6-1 to TRBJ2-1; D could derive from TRBD1 or TRBD2 (6 bases each). The CDR3 runs 15 residues. Germline values: CDR1 MNHNS, CDR2 SASEGT. V gave up 7 bases and J gave up 6 bases, with 19 bases separating them. CDR3 in DNA: TGTGCCAGCACCTCTCGATCGGGGGCGCCCAATGAGCAGTTCTTC. Protein product: CASTSRSGAPNEQFF.

CDR3 sequence: CASRAGTGGGQPQHF. Written as DNA, the CDR3 is TGTGCCAGCAGAGCCGGGACTGGGGGGGGGCAGCCCCAGCATTTT. The V and J genes are TRBV6-5 and TRBJ1-5; possible D gene TRBD1, 5 bases. The CDR3 is 15 residues long. Trimming removed 6 bases at V and 7 bases at J, with 19 bases between. Germline CDR1 MNHEY, CDR2 SVGAGI.

The CDR3, as DNA: TGTGCCAGCAGCTTAGTGGGGGTGGGTGAAGCTTTCTTT. This codes for CASSLVGVGEAFF. This chain connects TRBV7-9 to TRBJ1-1; D perhaps matches TRBD1 (5 bases). Trimming shortened V by 1 base and J by 7 bases, and 10 bases separated the two germline ends. This CDR3 spans 13 amino acids. Germline lookup yields CDR1 SEHNR and CDR2 FQNEAQ (reference sequence).

The chain carries TRBV10-3 and TRBJ1-5; D unclear. Trimming took off 11 bases at V and 6 bases at J, with 17 bases between the two ends. The CDR3 has 13 amino acids. The germline gives CDR1 ENHRY, CDR2 SYGVKD. The CDR3 loop is CASKGSRGQPQHF. The CDR3 DNA follows: TGTGCCTCCAAGGGATCCCGGGGTCAGCCCCAGCATTTT.

The rearrangement uses TRBV10-3 and TRBJ2-1; 9 bases are a match to TRBD2. The length of the CDR3 is 14 residues. The germline V gene has CDR1 ENHRY and CDR2 SYGVKD. Trimming at V came to 5 bases and at J to 7 bases, leaving 6 bases not matched to a gene. The CDR3 region is CAISPGLAKNEQFF. The CDR3, as DNA: TGTGCCATCAGTCCCGGACTAGCGAAGAATGAGCAGTTCTTC.